Reported below is one T cell receptor beta chain. V lost 5 bases to trimming and J lost 6 bases, with 14 bases between them. Germline CDR1 reads SQVTM; CDR2 reads ANQGSEA. This CDR3 has 12 residues. Survey-level immunoSEQ sequencing profiled the TCR beta repertoire. TCRdb's copy holds only in-frame clones and misses some; the assay was immunoSEQ multiplex PCR. The sample comprises nearly 70,000 clones, over 85% of which are singletons, and under 4.5% rests with the top ten. The clonotype originates from a man between 35 and 55 years old with rheumatoid arthritis. The specimen sequenced was PBMCs. This chain joins TRBV29-1 and TRBJ2-7; D gene uncertain. The CDR3 loop reads CSVRIQPSEQYF. The DNA of the CDR3 is TGCAGCGTTCGAATTCAACCGAGCGAGCAGTACTTC.